This entry lists 24 T cell receptor beta chains sequenced from one sample in a study of T cell responses to AZD1222 COVID-19 vaccine. Measured with immunoSEQ multiplex PCR; TCRdb has only the in-frame clones, and not every one. The sample holds 40,000 to 55,000 clones, 60% to 85% seen once. The sample was peripheral blood, taken on day 0 of AZD1222 vaccination. The receptors here all came from an adult in good health.

The chain links TRBV7-3 to TRBJ2-2; no clear D gene. Trimming stripped 4 bases from V and 7 bases from J, with 16 bases between. Germline V gene sequence: CDR1 SGHTA, CDR2 FQGTGA. This CDR3 spans 15 amino acids. As DNA, the CDR3 is TGTGCCAGCAGCTCCGGTCGTGGCCAAGGCGGGGAGCTGTTTTTT. Amino acid sequence: CASSSGRGQGGELFF.

The genes are TRBV28 and TRBJ1-4; 7 positions match TRBD1. The CDR3 runs 15 residues. CDR1 and CDR2 from the germline V gene are MDHEN and SYDVKM. J was trimmed by 3 bases and V by 3 bases; bases with no gene match: 4. The CDR3 sequence is CASSLGGQSNEKLFF. CDR3 in DNA: TGTGCCAGCAGTTTGGGGGGACAGTCTAATGAAAAACTGTTTTTT.

CDR3 bases: TGTGCCAGCAGCTTAAATACGGGGGGCTCCTACAATGAGCAGTTCTTC. Translation: CASSLNTGGSYNEQFF. The rearrangement uses TRBV11-2 and TRBJ2-1, with 7 bases fitting TRBD2. The CDR3 contains 16 residues. Germline loops: CDR1 SGHAT, CDR2 FQNNGV. Trimming removed 2 bases from V and 0 bases from J; junction bases left unmatched: 4.

V is TRBV7-8 and J is TRBJ1-3; D is uncertain. The germline gives CDR1 SGHVS, CDR2 FQNEAQ. The CDR3 extends over 17 amino acids. Trimming took 1 base from V and 4 from J, leaving 17 bases between them. In nucleotides, the CDR3 is TGTGCCAGCAGCTTAGGGCGCGGCAGAAGGAGAGGAAACACCATATATTTT. Protein product: CASSLGRGRRRGNTIYF.

The chain links TRBV28 to TRBJ1-4; TRBD1 might be the D (5 bases). Trimming removed 7 bases from V and 7 bases from J, with 16 bases in between. The germline CDR1 and CDR2 sequences are MDHEN and SYDVKM. The CDR3 has 14 amino acids. The CDR3 DNA is TGTGCCAGCACCGAAGGGGCGGTGGGTGAAAAACTGTTTTTT. This gives the protein CASTEGAVGEKLFF.

The V gene is TRBV5-8, the J gene TRBJ2-3; possibly TRBD1 for D (5 bases). The CDR3 is made up of 14 amino acids. CDR1 is SGHTS, CDR2 YDEGEE, per germline. The V gene lost 4 bases and the J gene lost 3 bases, with 12 bases spanning the gap. The CDR3 DNA sequence: TGTGCCAGCAGCCGAAGGCAGGGAACAGATACGCAGTATTTT. Protein sequence: CASSRRQGTDTQYF.

This clone was observed a few times. The V gene is TRBV7-2, the J gene TRBJ2-3; 9 bases are shared with TRBD1. The germline gives CDR1 SGHTA, CDR2 FQGNSA. The trim removed 4 bases at V and 0 bases at J, leaving 11 bases unmatched. CDR3 length: 18 amino acids. The CDR3 loop reads CASSSPTRTGVSTDTQYF. CDR3 bases: TGTGCCAGCAGCTCCCCTACACGGACAGGGGTTAGCACAGATACGCAGTATTTT.

J is TRBJ2-5 and V is TRBV2; possibly TRBD2 for D (5 bases). Germline V gene sequence: CDR1 SNHLY, CDR2 FYNNEI. The CDR3 contains 12 residues. The V end was cut by 8 bases, the J end by 5 bases, with 12 bases between. CDR3 residues: CASVREGETQYF. CDR3 sequence (DNA): TGTGCCAGCGTACGGGAAGGGGAGACCCAGTACTTC. The complete variable domain, with remaining parts taken from reference TRBV2 and TRBJ2-5, reads EPEVTQTPSHQVTQMGQEVILRCVPISNHLYFYWYRQILGQKVEFLVSFYNNEISEKSEIFDDQFSVERPDGSNFTLKIRSTKLEDSAMYFCASVREGETQYFGPGTRLLVL.

This chain links TRBV29-1 with TRBJ2-1; no clear D. The germline V and J ends were trimmed by 4 bases and 9 bases, with 13 bases remaining between them. Germline V gene lookup returns CDR1 SQVTM and CDR2 ANQGSEA. This CDR3 spans 12 amino acids. This CDR3 is CSVGDPSLEQFF. CDR3 DNA sequence: TGCAGCGTTGGTGACCCCAGCCTTGAGCAGTTCTTC.

This clone showed up just a few times. This chain uses TRBV13 with TRBJ2-3; possibly TRBD1 for D (5 bases). Germline assignment: CDR1 PRHDT and CDR2 FYEKMQ (reference sequence). The CDR3 totals 13 residues. The ends were cut back, 10 bases at V and 3 bases at J, with 14 bases in the middle. The CDR3 region is CATHQGATDTQYF. The CDR3 DNA reads as TGTGCCACCCATCAGGGTGCAACAGATACGCAGTATTTT.

This chain uses TRBV7-2 with TRBJ2-1, with 7 bases that match TRBD2. This CDR3 contains 13 residues. V was pared by 1 base and J by 6 bases, with 0 bases of the junction left unmatched. Germline CDR1 reads SGHTA; CDR2 reads FQGNSA. CDR3 protein: CASSLGTSNEQFF. The DNA for the CDR3 is TGTGCCAGCAGCTTAGGGACTAGCAATGAGCAGTTCTTC.

This chain links TRBV7-9 with TRBJ2-1, with TRBD2 matching 9 bases. This CDR3 is 15 amino acids long. V shed 5 bases and J 2 bases; nucleotides not matched to a gene: 4. Germline CDR1 SEHNR, CDR2 FQNEAQ (reference sequence). The CDR3 reads CASSLLAGAYNEQFF. Here the CDR3 DNA reads TGTGCCAGCAGCCTTTTAGCGGGGGCCTACAATGAGCAGTTCTTC.

The chain joins TRBV12-3 or TRBV12-4 to TRBJ2-3, with D unresolved. The V gene lost 8 bases and the J gene lost 2 bases, with 11 bases spanning the gap. The CDR3 spans 13 residues. The CDR3 bases are TGTGCCAGCCGCCAATGGGACACAGATACGCAGTATTTT. Protein product: CASRQWDTDTQYF.

The genes are TRBV28 and TRBJ2-1; 9 bases are a match to TRBD2. The CDR3 spans 16 residues. Trimming took 6 bases from V and 0 from J; bases not matched to a gene: 6. Germline V lookup: CDR1 MDHEN, CDR2 SYDVKM. The CDR3: CASRQAGGSSYNEQFF. DNA of the CDR3: TGTGCCAGCAGACAAGCGGGGGGAAGCTCCTACAATGAGCAGTTCTTC.

V is TRBV4-2 and J is TRBJ2-7, with TRBD1 identical over 10 bases. With 2 bases clipped from V and 5 bases from J, the junction kept 9 bases outside the gene matches. This CDR3 has 16 amino acids. Germline V gene lookup returns CDR1 LGHNA and CDR2 YNFKEQ. The CDR3 bases are TGTGCCAGCAGCCAATCACCGGGACAGGGGAATGACGAGCAGTACTTC. Residues: CASSQSPGQGNDEQYF.

The V call is TRBV7-2, the J call TRBJ1-1; D unclear. CDR1 and CDR2 (germline): SGHTA, FQGNSA. Trimming took 5 bases from V and 1 from J, leaving 8 bases between them. This CDR3 has 13 residues. The CDR3 DNA follows: TGTGCCAGCAGCATTGGACGGAACACTGAAGCTTTCTTT. This translates into CASSIGRNTEAFF.

The V and J genes are TRBV5-1 and TRBJ1-1, with a tentative D call TRBD1 (5 bases). Germline CDR1 and CDR2: SGHRS and YFSETQ. Trimming removed 0 bases at V and 4 bases at J, with 7 bases between. The CDR3 covers 13 residues. The chain's CDR3 is CASSLAGPTEAFF. The CDR3 nucleotides read TGCGCCAGCAGCTTGGCAGGGCCCACTGAAGCTTTCTTT.

This chain uses TRBV24-1 with TRBJ1-2, with no clear D. The germline V gene encodes CDR1 KGHDR and CDR2 SFDVKD. The ends were cut back, 1 base at V and 8 bases at J, with 13 bases in the middle. The CDR3 contains 14 residues. The CDR3 DNA reads TGTGCCACCAGTGATTTCGGGAGGGATGAAGGCTACACCTTC. This gives the protein CATSDFGRDEGYTF.

The chain couples TRBV5-5 to TRBJ2-6; possibly TRBD1 for D (5 bases). This CDR3 has 16 residues. Germline V gives CDR1 SGHKS, CDR2 YYEKEE (reference sequence). Trimming pared 2 bases from V and 3 bases from J, leaving 12 bases between. The CDR3 DNA sequence: TGTGCCAGCAGCTTCACTCAGGGATTTGGGGCCAACGTCCTGACTTTC. This gives the protein CASSFTQGFGANVLTF.

The CDR3 is CASSPYITGELFF. The CDR3 region has the DNA TGTGCCAGCAGCCCCTATATTACCGGGGAGCTGTTTTTT. The chain combines TRBV9 with TRBJ2-2; D is ambiguous. The V end lost 4 bases, the J end lost 5 bases, and 9 bases lay between the germline ends. Germline V gene lookup returns CDR1 SGDLS and CDR2 YYNGEE. This CDR3 is built from 13 residues.

V and J are TRBV5-4 and TRBJ1-2; D is unresolved. The CDR3 is 12 residues long. The V end was cut by 4 bases, the J end by 4 bases, with 8 bases between. Germline V gene sequence: CDR1 SGHNT, CDR2 YYREEE (reference sequence). The CDR3 nucleotides read TGTGCCAGCAGCCAGGACGGCTATGGCTACACCTTC. It specifies CASSQDGYGYTF.

The chain uses TRBV11-2 and TRBJ1-5; no clear D. With 4 bases removed from V and 3 bases from J, the gap between germline ends came to 7 bases. Germline V CDR1 and CDR2: SGHAT, FQNNGV. There are 13 residues in the CDR3. CDR3 DNA sequence: TGTGCCAGCAGCTCCCAATACAATCAGCCCCAGCATTTT. As protein: CASSSQYNQPQHF.

The chain combines TRBV28 with TRBJ1-1; 8 positions match TRBD1. CDR1 is MDHEN, CDR2 SYDVKM, per germline. The CDR3 totals 15 residues. The V gene end was trimmed by 5 bases and the J gene end by 4 bases; junction bases not matched to a gene: 9. The CDR3 nucleotides read TGTGCCAGCAGTGTCCTTGGACAGGGAGGCACTGAAGCTTTCTTT. Its protein product is CASSVLGQGGTEAFF.

The DNA of the CDR3 is TGCGCCAGCAGCTTTCCAGCGGGGGGGAGCGCGCAGTATTTT. The encoded protein is CASSFPAGGSAQYF. The chain joins TRBV5-1 to TRBJ2-3; the match to TRBD2 covers 10 bases. The V gene end was trimmed by 2 bases and the J gene end by 10 bases; junction bases not matched to a gene: 7. This CDR3 is 14 amino acids long. Germline V gives CDR1 SGHRS, CDR2 YFSETQ.